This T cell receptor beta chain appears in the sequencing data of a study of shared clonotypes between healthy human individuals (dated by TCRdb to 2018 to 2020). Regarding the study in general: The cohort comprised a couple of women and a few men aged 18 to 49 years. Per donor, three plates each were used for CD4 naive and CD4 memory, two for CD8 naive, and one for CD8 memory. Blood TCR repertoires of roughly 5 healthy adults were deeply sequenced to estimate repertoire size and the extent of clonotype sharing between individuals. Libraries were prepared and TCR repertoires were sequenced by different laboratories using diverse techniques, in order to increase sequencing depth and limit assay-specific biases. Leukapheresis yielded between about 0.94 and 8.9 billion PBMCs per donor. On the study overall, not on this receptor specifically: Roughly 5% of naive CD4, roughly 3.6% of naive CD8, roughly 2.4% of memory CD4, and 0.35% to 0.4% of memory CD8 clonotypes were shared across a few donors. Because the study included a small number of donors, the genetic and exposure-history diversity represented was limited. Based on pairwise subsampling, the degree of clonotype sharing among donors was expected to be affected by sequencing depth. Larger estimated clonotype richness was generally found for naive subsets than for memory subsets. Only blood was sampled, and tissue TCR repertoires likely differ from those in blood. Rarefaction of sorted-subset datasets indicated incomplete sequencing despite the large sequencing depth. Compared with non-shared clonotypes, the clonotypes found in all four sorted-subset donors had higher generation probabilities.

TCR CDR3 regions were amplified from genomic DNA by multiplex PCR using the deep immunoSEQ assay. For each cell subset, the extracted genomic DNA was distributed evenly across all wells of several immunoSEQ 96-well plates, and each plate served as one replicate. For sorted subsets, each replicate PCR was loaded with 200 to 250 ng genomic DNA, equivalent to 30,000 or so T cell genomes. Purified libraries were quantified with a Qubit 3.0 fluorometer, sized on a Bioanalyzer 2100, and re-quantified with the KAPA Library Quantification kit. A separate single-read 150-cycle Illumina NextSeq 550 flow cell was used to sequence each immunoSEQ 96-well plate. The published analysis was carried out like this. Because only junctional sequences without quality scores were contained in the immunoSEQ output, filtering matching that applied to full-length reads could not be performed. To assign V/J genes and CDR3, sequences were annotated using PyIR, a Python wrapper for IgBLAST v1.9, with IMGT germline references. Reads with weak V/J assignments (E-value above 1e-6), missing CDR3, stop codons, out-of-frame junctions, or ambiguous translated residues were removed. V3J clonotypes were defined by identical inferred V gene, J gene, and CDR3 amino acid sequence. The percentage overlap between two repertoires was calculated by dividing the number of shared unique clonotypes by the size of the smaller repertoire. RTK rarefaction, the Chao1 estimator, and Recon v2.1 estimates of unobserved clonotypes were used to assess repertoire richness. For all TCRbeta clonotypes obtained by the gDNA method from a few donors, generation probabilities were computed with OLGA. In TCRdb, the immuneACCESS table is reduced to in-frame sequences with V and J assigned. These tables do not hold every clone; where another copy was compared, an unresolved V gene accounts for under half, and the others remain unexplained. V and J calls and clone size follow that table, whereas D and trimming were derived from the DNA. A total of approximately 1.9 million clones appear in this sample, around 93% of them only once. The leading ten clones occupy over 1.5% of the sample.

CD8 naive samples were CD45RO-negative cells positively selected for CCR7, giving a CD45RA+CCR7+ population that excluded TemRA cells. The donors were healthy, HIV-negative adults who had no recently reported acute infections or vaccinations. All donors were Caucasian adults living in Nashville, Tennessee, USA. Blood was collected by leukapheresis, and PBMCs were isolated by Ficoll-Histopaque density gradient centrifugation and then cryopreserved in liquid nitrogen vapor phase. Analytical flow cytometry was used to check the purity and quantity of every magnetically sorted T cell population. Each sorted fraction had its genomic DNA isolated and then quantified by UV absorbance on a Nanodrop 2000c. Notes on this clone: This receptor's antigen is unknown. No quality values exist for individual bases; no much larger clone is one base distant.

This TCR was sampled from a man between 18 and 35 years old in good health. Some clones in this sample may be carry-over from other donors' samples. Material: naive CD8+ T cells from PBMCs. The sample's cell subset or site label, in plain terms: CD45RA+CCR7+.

The CDR3 reads as follows: CASSVDGRAAETQYF. The sequence in DNA is TGTGCCAGCAGCGTAGACGGGAGGGCCGCGGAGACCCAGTACTTC. The chain employs TRBV9 and TRBJ2-5, and 8 bases in between align with TRBD2. The CDR3 sequence holds 15 residues, the cysteine and phenylalanine included. This entry keeps only the CDR3 DNA: 45 bases, framed from base 1. V lost 0 bases and J lost 5 bases, and the count of bases not matched to a germline gene is 6. CDR1 and CDR2 (SGDLS, YYNGEE) derive from the germline V gene.